The T cell receptor beta chain under discussion was sequenced for a study of early T cells in non-severe SARS-CoV-2 infection. Individual cDNA molecules received unique molecular identifiers. TCRdb processed the 5' RACE reads anew with MiXCR; each CDR3 protein has one entry. The data hold approximately 99,000 distinct CDR3 sequences, with about 12% observed a single time. This clonotype was observed many times. From germline, CDR1 is DFQATT and CDR2 SNEGSKA (reference sequence). This CDR3 spans 12 amino acids. Trimming took 7 bases from V and 8 from J, leaving 14 bases between them. The J gene is TRBJ1-4, the V gene TRBV20-1, with D possibly matching TRBD1 (6 bases). Sequencing input: whole blood. The source of this sequence is an adult who was a healthcare worker with PCR-confirmed SARS-CoV-2 infection or an uninfected control (not recorded which). The CDR3: CSGRGLGEKLFF. The CDR3 coding sequence is TGCAGTGGACGGGGGCTAGGCGAAAAACTGTTTTTT.